The clone carrying this T cell receptor beta chain was seen many times. As yet, its antigen is unknown. Trimming stripped 0 bases from V and 4 bases from J, with 10 bases between. The CDR3 sequence is 15 residues long. The germline CDR1 and CDR2 sequences are LGHNA and YNFKEQ. The data derive from a study of regulatory T cells in long-lasting Graves disease. Study-wide points: Newly diagnosed Graves' patients exceeded persistent ones in TCR diversity. When disease was persistent, TRBV28, TRBJ1-2 and TRBJ2-5 were the favored segments.

Arm-PCR of CDR3 regions with iRepertoire HTBI primers generated TCR beta libraries. MiXCR was run by TCRdb on the multiplex PCR reads, yielding one entry per CDR3 protein. The sample consists of roughly 430,000 distinct CDR3 sequences, about a sixth of them appearing once. As to time point: newly diagnosed GD, antithyroid drugs for less than 3 months. RNA isolated from PBMCs was used to make the TCR library. The same data also went into a second study, on T cells in Graves' hyperthyroidism and ophthalmopathy.

The sequence came from a woman aged 25 to 45 with Graves disease. V and J are TRBV4-2 and TRBJ1-5; D not resolved. Sequences were derived from peripheral blood mononuclear cells (PBMCs), sampled at new diagnosis, from a patient treated with antithyroid drugs. The CDR3: CASSQEAGQNQPQHF. The DNA for the CDR3 is TGTGCCAGCAGCCAAGAGGCAGGCCAAAATCAGCCCCAGCATTTT.